This paragraph reports one T cell receptor beta chain. Each CDR3 protein gets one entry after TCRdb re-called the 5' RACE reads with MiXCR. The data hold a few hundred thousand distinct CDR3 sequences, with about an eighth observed a single time. The source of the sample is a study of T-cell memory formation after mild COVID-19. Sample: PBMCs or a T cell subset sorted from them (not recorded which). The clonotype was recovered from a man between 18 and 35 years old who had mild COVID-19 (a few samples of this study predate the infection). Cell type and time point are not known.

CDR3 sequence reads: CAGGDDNEQFF. The CDR3 DNA is TGTGCCGGCGGGGACGACAATGAGCAGTTCTTC. This chain uses TRBV25-1 with TRBJ2-1; a weak D match, TRBD2 (6 bases). There are 11 residues in the CDR3. V shed 11 bases and J shed 5 bases, with 10 bases lying between them. CDR1 is MGHDK and CDR2 is SYGVNS in the germline V gene.